This TCR beta chain was recorded in a study of cytomegalovirus exposure and HLA in healthy donors. The CDR3 consists of 14 residues. The V segment lost 1 base and the J segment 4 bases; nucleotides outside the gene matches: 3. CDR1 MGHDK and CDR2 SYGVNS come from the germline V gene. PCR amplification relied on 60 Vbeta primers (plus 13 Jbeta primers). Assay: immunoSEQ multiplex PCR; the TCRdb copy retains only in-frame clones and omits some. The sample holds some 130,000 clones. The J gene is TRBJ2-5, the V gene TRBV25-1; 7 bases are shared with TRBD1. The sequencing input was PBMCs. This TCR was sampled from a woman aged 55-75 years in good health and CMV-seronegative. CDR3 nucleotide sequence: TGTGCCAGCAGTGAATTCTCAGGGGGAGAGACCCAGTACTTC. Amino acids: CASSEFSGGETQYF.